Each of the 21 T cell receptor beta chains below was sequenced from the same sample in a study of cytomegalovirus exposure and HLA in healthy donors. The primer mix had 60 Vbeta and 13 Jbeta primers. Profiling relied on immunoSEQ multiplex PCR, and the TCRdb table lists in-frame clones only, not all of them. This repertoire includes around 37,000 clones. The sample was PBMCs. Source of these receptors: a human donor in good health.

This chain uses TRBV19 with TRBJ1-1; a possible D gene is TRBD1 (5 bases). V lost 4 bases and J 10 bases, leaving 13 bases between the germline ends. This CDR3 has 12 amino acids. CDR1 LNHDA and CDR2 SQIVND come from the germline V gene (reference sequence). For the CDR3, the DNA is TGTGCCAGTAGTACCCCCGGGGGAAGAGCTTTCTTT. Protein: CASSTPGGRAFF.

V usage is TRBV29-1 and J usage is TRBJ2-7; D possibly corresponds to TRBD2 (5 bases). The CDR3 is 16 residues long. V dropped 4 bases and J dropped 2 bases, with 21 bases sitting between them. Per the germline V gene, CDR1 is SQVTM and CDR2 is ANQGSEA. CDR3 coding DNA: TGCAGCGTTGTCATCGGCGGTCGGCACGGGGCCTACGAGCAGTACTTC. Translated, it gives CSVVIGGRHGAYEQYF.

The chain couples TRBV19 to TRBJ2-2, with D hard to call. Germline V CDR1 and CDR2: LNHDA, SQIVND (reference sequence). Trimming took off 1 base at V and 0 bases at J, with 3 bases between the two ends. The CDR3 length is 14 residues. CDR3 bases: TGTGCCAGTAGTATAGCAGCGAACACCGGGGAGCTGTTTTTT. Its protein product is CASSIAANTGELFF.

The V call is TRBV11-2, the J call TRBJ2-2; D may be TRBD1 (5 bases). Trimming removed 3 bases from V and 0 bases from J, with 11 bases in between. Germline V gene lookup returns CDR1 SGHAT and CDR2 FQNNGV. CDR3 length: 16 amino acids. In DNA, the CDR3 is TGTGCCAGCAGCTTTAGGGGCGTCTCGAACACCGGGGAGCTGTTTTTT. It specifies CASSFRGVSNTGELFF.

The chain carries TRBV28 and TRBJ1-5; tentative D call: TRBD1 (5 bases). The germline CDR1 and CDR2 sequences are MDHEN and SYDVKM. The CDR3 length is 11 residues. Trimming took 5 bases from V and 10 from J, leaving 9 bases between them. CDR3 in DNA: TGTGCCAGCAGTCTACAGGACCCCCAGCATTTT. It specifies CASSLQDPQHF.

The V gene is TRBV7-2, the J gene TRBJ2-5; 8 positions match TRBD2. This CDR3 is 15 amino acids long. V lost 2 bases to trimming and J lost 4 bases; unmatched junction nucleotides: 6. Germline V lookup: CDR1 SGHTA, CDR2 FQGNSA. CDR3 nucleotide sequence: TGTGCCAGCAGCTTATACGGGGGGGCCGTAGAGACCCAGTACTTC. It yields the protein CASSLYGGAVETQYF.

The CDR3 reads CASSVTGGAYGYTF. The DNA for the CDR3 is TGTGCCAGTAGTGTAACAGGGGGGGCCTATGGCTACACCTTC. This sequence joins TRBV19 and TRBJ1-2, with 8 bases that match TRBD1. The CDR3 sequence is 14 residues long. CDR1 is LNHDA and CDR2 is SQIVND in the germline V gene (reference sequence). Losses at the gene ends were 5 bases for V and 4 bases for J; bases not matched to a gene: 6.

This chain's CDR3 is CASLQGRTDTQYF. The CDR3 nucleotides read TGTGCCAGCCTACAGGGGCGGACAGATACGCAGTATTTT. This chain links TRBV28 with TRBJ2-3; 7 bases align to TRBD1. The CDR3 sequence is 13 residues long. The V gene's germline CDR1 is MDHEN and CDR2 SYDVKM. The trim removed 8 bases at V and 3 bases at J, leaving 5 bases unmatched. The variable domain in full, completed from reference TRBV28 and TRBJ2-3, reads DVKVTQSSRYLVKRTGEKVFLECVQDMDHENMFWYRQDPGLGLRLIYFSYDVKMKEKGDIPEGYSVSREKKERFSLILESASTNQTSMYLCASLQGRTDTQYFGPGTRLTVL.

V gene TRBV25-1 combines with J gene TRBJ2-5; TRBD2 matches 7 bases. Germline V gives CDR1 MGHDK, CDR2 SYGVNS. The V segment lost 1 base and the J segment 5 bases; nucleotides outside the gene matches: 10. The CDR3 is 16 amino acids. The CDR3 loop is CASSELEPAGRETQYF. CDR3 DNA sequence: TGTGCCAGCAGTGAATTGGAACCAGCGGGGAGGGAGACCCAGTACTTC.

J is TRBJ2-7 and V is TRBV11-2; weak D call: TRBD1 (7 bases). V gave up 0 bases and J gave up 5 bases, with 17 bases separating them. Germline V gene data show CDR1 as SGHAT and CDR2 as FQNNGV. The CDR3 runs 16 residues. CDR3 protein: CASSLDGGGVRNEQYF. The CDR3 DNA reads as TGTGCCAGCAGCTTAGATGGAGGGGGCGTTCGGAACGAGCAGTACTTC.

The CDR3 here is CASSSDSDEQFF. For the CDR3, the DNA is TGTGCCAGCAGCTCGGACAGCGATGAGCAGTTCTTC. The rearrangement uses TRBV2 and TRBJ2-1; tentative D call: TRBD1 (6 bases). The CDR3 extends over 12 amino acids. The V and J ends lost 6 bases and 8 bases respectively, with 11 bases between them. Germline loops: CDR1 SNHLY, CDR2 FYNNEI. The variable domain in full, with the rest retrieved from reference TRBV2 and TRBJ2-1, is EPEVTQTPSHQVTQMGQEVILRCVPISNHLYFYWYRQILGQKVEFLVSFYNNEISEKSEIFDDQFSVERPDGSNFTLKIRSTKLEDSAMYFCASSSDSDEQFFGPGTRLTVL.

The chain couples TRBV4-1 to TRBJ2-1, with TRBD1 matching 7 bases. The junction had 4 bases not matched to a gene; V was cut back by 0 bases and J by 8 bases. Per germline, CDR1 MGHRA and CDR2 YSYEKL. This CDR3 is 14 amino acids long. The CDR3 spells CASSQERGPDEQFF. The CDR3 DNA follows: TGCGCCAGCAGCCAAGAAAGGGGGCCCGATGAGCAGTTCTTC.

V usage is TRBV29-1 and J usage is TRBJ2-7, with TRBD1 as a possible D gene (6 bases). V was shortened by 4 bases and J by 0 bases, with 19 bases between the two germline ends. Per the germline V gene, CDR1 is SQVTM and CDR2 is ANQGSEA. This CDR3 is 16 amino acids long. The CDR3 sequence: CSVVGAVTGISYEQYF. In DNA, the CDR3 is TGCAGCGTTGTTGGTGCGGTGACAGGAATCTCCTACGAGCAGTACTTC.

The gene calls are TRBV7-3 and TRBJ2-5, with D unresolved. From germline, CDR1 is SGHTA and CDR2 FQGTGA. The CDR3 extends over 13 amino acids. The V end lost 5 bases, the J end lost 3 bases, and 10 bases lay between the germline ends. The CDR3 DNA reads TGTGCCAGCAGCCAAACTACCGAAGAGACCCAGTACTTC. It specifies CASSQTTEETQYF.

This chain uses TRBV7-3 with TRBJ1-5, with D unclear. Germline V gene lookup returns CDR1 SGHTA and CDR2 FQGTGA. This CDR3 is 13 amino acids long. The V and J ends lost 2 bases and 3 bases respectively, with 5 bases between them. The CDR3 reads CASSLQVNQPQHF. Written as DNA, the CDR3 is TGTGCCAGCAGCTTACAGGTCAATCAGCCCCAGCATTTT.

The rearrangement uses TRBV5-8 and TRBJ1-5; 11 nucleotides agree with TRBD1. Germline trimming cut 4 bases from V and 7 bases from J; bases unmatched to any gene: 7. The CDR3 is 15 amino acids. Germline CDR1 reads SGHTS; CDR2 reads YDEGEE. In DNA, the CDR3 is TGTGCCAGCAGCAAAGGGACAGGGGGTTACCAGCCCCAGCATTTT. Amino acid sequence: CASSKGTGGYQPQHF.

The CDR3 DNA sequence: TGTGCCACCAGCACTACCCGGACAGGGGGAGATAGTGAGCAGTTCTTC. Residues: CATSTTRTGGDSEQFF. The V gene is TRBV15, the J gene TRBJ2-1, with 10 positions matching TRBD1. The germline CDR1 and CDR2 sequences are LNHNV and YYDKDF (reference sequence). The CDR3 has 16 residues. V lost 4 bases to trimming and J lost 9 bases; unmatched junction nucleotides: 12.

The CDR3 DNA follows: TGTGCCAGCAGTCGGGAGCTTGGAAACACCATATATTTT. It encodes CASSRELGNTIYF. The gene calls are TRBV2 and TRBJ1-3, with no clear D. The length of the CDR3 is 13 residues. Deletions cut 5 bases from V and 3 bases from J, with 8 bases between. Germline lookup yields CDR1 SNHLY and CDR2 FYNNEI.

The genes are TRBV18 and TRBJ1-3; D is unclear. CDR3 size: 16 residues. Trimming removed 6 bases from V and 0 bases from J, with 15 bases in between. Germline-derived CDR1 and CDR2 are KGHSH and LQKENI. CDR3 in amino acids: CASSPSGPSSGNTIYF. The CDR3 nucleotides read TGTGCCAGCTCCCCTTCGGGTCCGAGCTCTGGAAACACCATATATTTT.

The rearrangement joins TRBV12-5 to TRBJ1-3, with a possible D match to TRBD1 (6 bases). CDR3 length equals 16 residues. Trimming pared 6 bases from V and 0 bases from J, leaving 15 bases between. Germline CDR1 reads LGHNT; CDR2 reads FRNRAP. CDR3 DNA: TGTGCTAGTGGCCCCGACAGGACGAGCTCTGGAAACACCATATATTTT. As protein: CASGPDRTSSGNTIYF.

The CDR3 loop is CASSGGDRGLKSNQPQHF. CDR3 nucleotide sequence: TGTGCCAGCAGTGGAGGAGACAGGGGGCTTAAGAGCAATCAGCCCCAGCATTTT. The chain links TRBV6-1 to TRBJ1-5; TRBD1 aligns across 10 bases. The CDR3 is 18 residues long. The V and J ends lost 4 bases and 1 base, in that order; junction bases with no gene match: 10. CDR1 and CDR2 (germline): MNHNS, SASEGT.